The clone carrying this T cell receptor (beta chain) was picked up a small number of times. The data stem from a study of OX40 agonist ivuxolimab in advanced cancers. Study overall: The patients received agonistic anti-OX40 (CD134) antibody ivuxolimab. Hepatocellular carcinoma, melanoma, renal cell or head and neck cancer affected the dose-escalation patients.

V was pared by 5 bases and J by 7 bases, with 12 bases between. Germline CDR1 and CDR2: SGHRS and YFSETQ. The CDR3 length is 13 residues. Sequencing used immunoSEQ multiplex PCR; TCRdb keeps in-frame clones, though not all of them. The sample gives roughly 25,000 clones, around 90% of which show up once; roughly a tenth is in the top ten. The genes are TRBV5-1 and TRBJ2-2; a possible D gene is TRBD2 (6 bases). Sample: CD4+ or CD8+ T cells sorted from blood, taken in a trial of the OX40 agonist ivuxolimab. The clonotype comes from an adult with an advanced solid tumor such as melanoma, head and neck, liver or kidney cancer. The CDR3 here is CASRSEGDGELFF. In nucleotides, the CDR3 is TGCGCCAGCAGGTCGGAGGGAGACGGGGAGCTGTTTTTT.